This TCR beta chain was captured in a study of blood T cells in healthy people across ages. Isolated per sample were at least 7 million PBMCs. This clonotype has a handful of counts. The CDR3 extends over 13 amino acids. In germline, CDR1 is SGDLS, CDR2 YYNGEE. The trim removed 3 bases at V and 5 bases at J, leaving 4 bases unmatched. The use of a sample-barcoded 5' primer and a J-beta primer mix characterized a second PCR of 7 to 11 cycles. CDR3-containing paired-end reads numbering at least 2.5 million came from each sample. In TCRdb, the 5' RACE reads were re-called with MiXCR into one record per CDR3 protein. Of more than 650,000 distinct CDR3 sequences listed, 40% to 65% were seen once; the top ten hold roughly two fifths.

The sample comprised blood. This TCR came from a man older than 75 in good health. The genes are TRBV9 and TRBJ2-5; 7 nucleotides align to TRBD1. The CDR3 DNA follows: TGTGCCAGCAGCGGACCGACAGGGGAGACCCAGTACTTC. Residues: CASSGPTGETQYF.